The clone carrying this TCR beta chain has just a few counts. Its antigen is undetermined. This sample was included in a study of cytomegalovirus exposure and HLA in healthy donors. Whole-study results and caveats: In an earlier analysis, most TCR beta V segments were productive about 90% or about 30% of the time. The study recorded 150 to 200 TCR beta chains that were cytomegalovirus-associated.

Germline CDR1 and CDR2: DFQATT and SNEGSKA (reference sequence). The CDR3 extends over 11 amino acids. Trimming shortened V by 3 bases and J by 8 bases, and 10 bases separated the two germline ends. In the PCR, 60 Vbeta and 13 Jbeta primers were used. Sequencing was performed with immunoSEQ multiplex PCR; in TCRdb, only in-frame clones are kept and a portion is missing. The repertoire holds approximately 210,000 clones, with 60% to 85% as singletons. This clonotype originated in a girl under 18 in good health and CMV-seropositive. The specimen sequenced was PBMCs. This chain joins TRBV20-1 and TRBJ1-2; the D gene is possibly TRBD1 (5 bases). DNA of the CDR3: TGCAGTGCTAGGTGGGGGGACGGCTACACCTTC. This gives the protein CSARWGDGYTF.